This T cell receptor beta chain was identified during a study of vaccination and CD4 T cells after COVID-19. On the study more broadly: Convalescent patients gave post-COVID blood a median about 95 days post-diagnosis, range 35 to 161. Either a CEFX pool, an HIV-1 Nef pool, or no peptide was added to control cultures.

CD4+ T cells that had been cultured provided DNA sequenced with the Oncomine TCR Beta short-read assay. Each CDR3 protein is one row after TCRdb ran MiXCR on the PCR reads. The table includes about 14,000 distinct CDR3 sequences, around 60% detected once. This clonotype occurred a few times. Its antigen is not known. Germline CDR1 SGHNT, CDR2 YENEEA. The J segment lost 1 base and the V segment lost 5 bases, leaving 3 bases of the junction unmatched. The CDR3 runs to 16 residues. Treatment reported: approximately nine-day PBMC culture with coronavirus spike peptide pools or control peptides (ViraFEST assay).

Sequencing was done on a sample of CD4+ T cells from blood, cultured in vitro. This sequence originates from a human donor who had recovered from COVID-19. This sequence joins TRBV11-3 and TRBJ2-3, with 13 bases fitting TRBD2. The CDR3 reads CASSRGLAGGTDTQYF. The DNA of the CDR3 is TGTGCCAGCAGCCGAGGACTAGCGGGAGGCACAGATACGCAGTATTTT.